These 25 T cell receptor beta chains share one sample of origin, sequenced in a study of cytomegalovirus exposure and HLA in healthy donors. PCR amplification relied on 60 Vbeta primers (plus 13 Jbeta primers). The assay was immunoSEQ multiplex PCR, and TCRdb's table has in-frame clones only and misses some. The sample lists about 140,000 clones; approximately 79% were seen once. The sequenced sample consisted of PBMCs. The receptors stem from a man in his fifties or sixties in good health and CMV-seropositive.

This clone was detected only a few times. The CDR3 nucleotides read TGTGCCAGCAGCTTGTCGGCAGGACGGGGCTATGGCTACACCTTC. This gives the protein CASSLSAGRGYGYTF. This sequence joins TRBV5-4 and TRBJ1-2; D uncertain. The V end lost 1 base, the J end lost 4 bases, and 14 bases lay between the germline ends. From germline, CDR1 is SGHNT and CDR2 YYREEE (reference sequence). This CDR3 spans 15 amino acids.

This clone was seen once. An end of the junction does not agree with germline; a read error may underlie this. This chain joins TRBV7-9 and TRBJ1-1; 10 bases are a match to TRBD1. This CDR3 region has 15 residues. Germline V gives CDR1 SEHNR, CDR2 FQNEAQ (reference sequence). The CDR3 spells CSSSLQTGGSTEAFF. The CDR3 nucleotides are TGTTCCAGCAGCTTGCAGACAGGGGGCTCGACTGAAGCTTTCTTT.

This clone was observed a handful of times. This chain uses TRBV23-1 with TRBJ2-5, with D perhaps matching TRBD1 (6 bases). TRBV23-1 is recorded as an ORF, its role being uncertain. This CDR3 contains 16 residues. V was pared by 4 bases and J by 5 bases, with 20 bases between. This CDR3 is CASSPRQGLQKETQYF. CDR3 sequence (DNA): TGCGCCAGCAGTCCGCGGCAGGGGCTACAGAAGGAGACCCAGTACTTC.

V gene TRBV5-6 combines with J gene TRBJ1-5; TRBD1 is a possible D gene (5 bases). Germline CDR1 reads SGHDT; CDR2 reads YYEEEE. The V end was cut by 4 bases, the J end by 2 bases, with 13 bases between. This CDR3 is 15 amino acids long. The CDR3 coding sequence is TGTGCCAGCAGCACCGGGGGGTTGGGCAATCAGCCCCAGCATTTT. Protein sequence: CASSTGGLGNQPQHF.

This chain connects TRBV5-1 to TRBJ1-2; TRBD1 agrees at 7 bases. Germline-derived CDR1 and CDR2 are SGHRS and YFSETQ. The CDR3 has 17 residues. V trimming: 0 bases; J trimming: 0 bases; junction bases outside the gene matches: 8. The chain's CDR3 is CASSLGPGQLSNYGYTF. Written as DNA, the CDR3 is TGCGCCAGCAGCTTGGGCCCGGGACAGCTCTCTAACTATGGCTACACCTTC.

The V and J genes are TRBV6-1 and TRBJ2-5, with TRBD1 matching over 7 bases. The V segment lost 4 bases and the J segment 4 bases; nucleotides outside the gene matches: 6. This CDR3 contains 14 residues. Germline CDR1 MNHNS, CDR2 SASEGT. The CDR3 sequence is CASSAVTGPETQYF. The CDR3 DNA reads TGTGCCAGCAGTGCAGTGACAGGGCCAGAGACCCAGTACTTC.

For the CDR3, the DNA is TGCGCCAGCAGCCAGGGAGACAGGGGGACCTACGAGCAGTACTTC. It codes for CASSQGDRGTYEQYF. The rearrangement joins TRBV4-1 to TRBJ2-7; TRBD1 matches 9 bases. CDR3 length equals 15 residues. V trimming: 3 bases; J trimming: 2 bases; junction bases outside the gene matches: 5. Germline CDR1 is MGHRA and CDR2 is YSYEKL.

The chain is built from TRBV13 and TRBJ2-1, with TRBD2 matching 13 bases. The ends lost 5 bases at V and 2 bases at J; junction bases unmatched: 12. Germline CDR1 and CDR2: PRHDT and FYEKMQ (reference sequence). The CDR3 is made up of 19 amino acids. In nucleotides, the CDR3 is TGTGCCAGCAGCCCAACCACGATAGGGACTAGCGGGGCCTACAATGAGCAGTTCTTC. This encodes CASSPTTIGTSGAYNEQFF.

The chain employs TRBV5-1 and TRBJ1-2; possible D gene TRBD1, 6 bases. The CDR3 covers 12 residues. Trimming took 0 bases from V and 6 from J, leaving 6 bases between them. CDR1 and CDR2 from the germline V gene are SGHRS and YFSETQ. CDR3 sequence reads: CASSLEGDGYTF. DNA of the CDR3: TGCGCCAGCAGCTTGGAGGGGGATGGCTACACCTTC.

V usage is TRBV5-1 and J usage is TRBJ2-5; TRBD1 is a possible D gene (6 bases). From germline, CDR1 is SGHRS and CDR2 YFSETQ. V gave up 1 base and J gave up 5 bases, with 18 bases separating them. There are 16 residues in the CDR3. The CDR3: CASSLNPDRTGETQYF. As DNA, the CDR3 is TGCGCCAGCAGCTTGAACCCGGACAGAACCGGGGAGACCCAGTACTTC.

The chain employs TRBV18 and TRBJ2-7, with D tentatively TRBD2 (6 bases). This CDR3 comprises 15 residues. Deletions cut 3 bases from V and 1 base from J, with 13 bases between. The germline gives CDR1 KGHSH, CDR2 LQKENI. CDR3 nucleotides: TGTGCCAGCTCACCGGGACTTTCCGGATCCTACGAGCAGTACTTC. It yields the protein CASSPGLSGSYEQYF.

This clone was seen more than once but under ten times. The chain has TRBV12-5 and TRBJ1-1; tentatively, D is TRBD1 (5 bases). CDR1 is LGHNT, CDR2 FRNRAP, per germline. Trimming pared 2 bases from V and 4 bases from J, leaving 11 bases between. The CDR3 is 14 residues long. The CDR3 sequence is CASGLFGGGTEAFF. The DNA of the CDR3 is TGTGCTAGTGGTTTGTTCGGGGGAGGCACTGAAGCTTTCTTT.

The V call is TRBV7-9, the J call TRBJ2-7; 7 bases agree with TRBD1. The CDR3 sequence is 14 residues long. Per germline, CDR1 SEHNR and CDR2 FQNEAQ (reference sequence). V shed 4 bases, J shed 2 bases, and the junction held 5 bases outside the gene matches. The chain's CDR3 is CASSSAGTAYEQYF. For the CDR3, the DNA is TGTGCCAGCAGCTCGGCCGGGACAGCCTACGAGCAGTACTTC.

The chain combines TRBV11-2 with TRBJ1-4; D gene unclear. The CDR3 spans 14 residues. Germline V gene data show CDR1 as SGHAT and CDR2 as FQNNGV. Deletions cut 3 bases from V and 5 bases from J, with 10 bases between. The CDR3 sequence: CASSFGHTNEKLFF. The DNA for the CDR3 is TGTGCCAGCAGCTTTGGGCACACCAATGAAAAACTGTTTTTT.

The table lists this clone with a count of one. J is TRBJ1-4 and V is TRBV4-2; D gene unclear. Trimming pared 4 bases from V and 0 bases from J, leaving 9 bases between. Germline V gives CDR1 LGHNA, CDR2 YNFKEQ. CDR3 size: 15 residues. DNA for the CDR3: TGTGCCAGCAGCCCCCCGGGAGCAACTAATGAAAAACTGTTTTTT. Translating it yields CASSPPGATNEKLFF.

The chain uses TRBV19 and TRBJ2-2; 7 positions match TRBD1. J was trimmed by 3 bases and V by 5 bases; bases with no gene match: 6. CDR1 LNHDA and CDR2 SQIVND come from the germline V gene (reference sequence). The CDR3 is 15 residues long. CDR3 region: CASSFNRGDTGELFF. The CDR3 DNA follows: TGTGCCAGTAGTTTCAACAGGGGCGACACCGGGGAGCTGTTTTTT.

J is TRBJ1-6 and V is TRBV19; 7 nucleotides match TRBD1. The CDR3 has 15 residues. From germline, CDR1 is LNHDA and CDR2 SQIVND (reference sequence). The junction had 12 bases not matched to a gene; V was cut back by 9 bases and J by 7 bases. The CDR3, as DNA: TGTGCCAGCAACGACAGGGCGGCTAGGAATTCACCCCTCCACTTT. Amino acids: CASNDRAARNSPLHF.

The genes are TRBV15 and TRBJ1-4; D not certain. Germline CDR1 reads LNHNV; CDR2 reads YYDKDF (reference sequence). This CDR3 region has 16 residues. The V end lost 0 bases, the J end lost 4 bases, and 12 bases lay between the germline ends. CDR3 in amino acids: CATSRDYSSLNEKLFF. Written as DNA, the CDR3 is TGTGCCACCAGCAGAGATTATTCCAGTCTTAATGAAAAACTGTTTTTT.

The rearrangement joins TRBV19 to TRBJ1-2, with 11 bases fitting TRBD1. This CDR3 contains 16 residues. V shed 3 bases, J shed 6 bases, and the junction held 9 bases outside the gene matches. Germline CDR1 is LNHDA and CDR2 is SQIVND (reference sequence). The CDR3 DNA follows: TGTGCCAGTAGTATTCAGGACAGGGGGCGAAGCCATGGCTACACCTTC. This codes for CASSIQDRGRSHGYTF. The whole variable domain, remainder taken from reference TRBV19 and TRBJ1-2, is DGGITQSPKYLFRKEGQNVTLSCEQNLNHDAMYWYRQDPGQGLRLIYYSQIVNDFQKGDIAEGYSVSREKKESFPLTVTSAQKNPTAFYLCASSIQDRGRSHGYTFGSGTRLTVV.

V and J are TRBV5-5 and TRBJ2-5, with 14 bases identical to TRBD2. The germline gives CDR1 SGHKS, CDR2 YYEKEE (reference sequence). The CDR3 is made up of 15 amino acids. V lost 2 bases and J lost 5; bases outside the gene matches: 2. The CDR3 nucleotides read TGTGCCAGCAGCTTCGGACTAGCGGGGGGCGAGACCCAGTACTTC. As protein: CASSFGLAGGETQYF.

The chain recombines TRBV2 with TRBJ2-1; 7 positions match TRBD1. V lost 6 bases, J lost 0 bases, and 8 bases stayed unmatched. Germline V gene lookup returns CDR1 SNHLY and CDR2 FYNNEI. The CDR3 is made up of 16 amino acids. Here the CDR3 DNA reads TGTGCCAGCAGGTACGGACAGGTACACTCCTACAATGAGCAGTTCTTC. This sequence encodes CASRYGQVHSYNEQFF.

This sequence joins TRBV15 and TRBJ2-6; tentative D call: TRBD1 (6 bases). Trimming took 0 bases from V and 4 from J, leaving 16 bases between them. The germline V gene has CDR1 LNHNV and CDR2 YYDKDF (reference sequence). This CDR3 is 18 amino acids long. The CDR3 DNA reads TGTGCCACCAGCAGAGATCCCCCACAGGGTATCGGGGCCAACGTCCTGACTTTC. As protein: CATSRDPPQGIGANVLTF.

The V gene is TRBV11-3, the J gene TRBJ2-5; 10 nucleotides match TRBD2. Germline CDR1 reads SGHNT; CDR2 reads YENEEA. The CDR3 length is 13 residues. V lost 4 bases to trimming and J lost 6 bases; unmatched junction nucleotides: 2. CDR3 in amino acids: CASSWGLAKTQYF. The CDR3 region has the DNA TGTGCCAGCAGCTGGGGACTAGCGAAGACCCAGTACTTC.

This chain connects TRBV4-1 to TRBJ2-7; maybe TRBD1 (6 bases). The V and J ends lost 0 bases and 6 bases respectively, with 15 bases between them. CDR3 length: 15 residues. Germline CDR1 MGHRA, CDR2 YSYEKL. Here the CDR3 reads CASSQELQGTGEQYF. The DNA for the CDR3 is TGCGCCAGCAGCCAAGAATTACAGGGAACGGGCGAGCAGTACTTC.

CDR3 region: CASSRPTVTMNTEAFF. Here the CDR3 DNA reads TGTGCCAGCAGCCGCCCGACAGTGACCATGAACACTGAAGCTTTCTTT. The rearrangement links TRBV11-2 to TRBJ1-1, with D possibly TRBD1 on 5 matching bases. Trimming removed 5 bases from V and 0 bases from J, with 16 bases in between. Germline assignment: CDR1 SGHAT and CDR2 FQNNGV. The CDR3 contains 16 residues.